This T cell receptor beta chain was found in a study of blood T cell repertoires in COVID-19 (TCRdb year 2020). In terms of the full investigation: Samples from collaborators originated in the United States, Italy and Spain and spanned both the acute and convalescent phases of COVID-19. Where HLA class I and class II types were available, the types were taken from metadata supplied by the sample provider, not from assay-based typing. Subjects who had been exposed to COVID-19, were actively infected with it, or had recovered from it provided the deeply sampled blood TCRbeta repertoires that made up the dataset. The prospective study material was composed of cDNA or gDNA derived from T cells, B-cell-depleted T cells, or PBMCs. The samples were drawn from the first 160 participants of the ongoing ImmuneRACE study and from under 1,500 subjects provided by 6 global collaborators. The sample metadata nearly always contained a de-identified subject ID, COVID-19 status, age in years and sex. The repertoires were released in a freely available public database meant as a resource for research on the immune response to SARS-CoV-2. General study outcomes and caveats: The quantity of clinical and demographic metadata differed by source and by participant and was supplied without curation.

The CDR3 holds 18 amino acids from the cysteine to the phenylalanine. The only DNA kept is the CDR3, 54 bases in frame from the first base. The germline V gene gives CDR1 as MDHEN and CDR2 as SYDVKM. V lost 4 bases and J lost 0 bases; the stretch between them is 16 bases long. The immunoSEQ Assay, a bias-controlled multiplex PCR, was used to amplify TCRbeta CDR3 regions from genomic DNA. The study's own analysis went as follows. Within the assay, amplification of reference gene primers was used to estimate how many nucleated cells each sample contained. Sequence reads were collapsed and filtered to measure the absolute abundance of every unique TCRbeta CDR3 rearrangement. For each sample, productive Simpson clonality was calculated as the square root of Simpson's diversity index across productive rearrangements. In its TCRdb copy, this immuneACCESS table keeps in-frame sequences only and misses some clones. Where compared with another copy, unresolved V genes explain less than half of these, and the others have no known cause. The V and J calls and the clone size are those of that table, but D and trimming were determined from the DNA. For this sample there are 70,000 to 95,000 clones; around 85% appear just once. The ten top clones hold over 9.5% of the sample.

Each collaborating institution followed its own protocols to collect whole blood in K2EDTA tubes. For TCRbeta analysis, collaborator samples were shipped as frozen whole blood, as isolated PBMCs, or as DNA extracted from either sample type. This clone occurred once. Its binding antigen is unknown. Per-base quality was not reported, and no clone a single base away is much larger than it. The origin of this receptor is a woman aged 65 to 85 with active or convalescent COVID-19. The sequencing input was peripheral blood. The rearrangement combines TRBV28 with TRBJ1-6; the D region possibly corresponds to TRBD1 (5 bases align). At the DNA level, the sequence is TGTGCCAGCAGTTCGGGGGAGGCTGGGAGCTCCTATAATTCACCCCTCCACTTT. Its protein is CASSSGEAGSSYNSPLHF.